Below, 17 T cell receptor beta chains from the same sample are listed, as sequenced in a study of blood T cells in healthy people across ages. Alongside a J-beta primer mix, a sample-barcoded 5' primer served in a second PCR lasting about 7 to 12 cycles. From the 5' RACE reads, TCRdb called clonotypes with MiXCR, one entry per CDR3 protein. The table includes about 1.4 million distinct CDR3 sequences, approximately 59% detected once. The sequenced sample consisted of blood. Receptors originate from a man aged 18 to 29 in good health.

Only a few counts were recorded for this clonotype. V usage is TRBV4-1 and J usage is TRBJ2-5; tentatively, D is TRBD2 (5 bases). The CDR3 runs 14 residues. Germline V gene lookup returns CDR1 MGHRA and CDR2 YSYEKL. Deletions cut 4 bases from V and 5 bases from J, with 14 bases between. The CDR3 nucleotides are TGCGCCAGCAGCCGCGGACTGGAGGCTGAGACCCAGTACTTC. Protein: CASSRGLEAETQYF.

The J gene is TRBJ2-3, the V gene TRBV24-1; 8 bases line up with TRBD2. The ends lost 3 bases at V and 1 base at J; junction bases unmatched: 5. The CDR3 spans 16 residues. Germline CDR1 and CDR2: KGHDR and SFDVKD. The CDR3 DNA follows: TGTGCCACCAGTGATCCCGGGGGGGTCGGCACAGATACGCAGTATTTT. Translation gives CATSDPGGVGTDTQYF.

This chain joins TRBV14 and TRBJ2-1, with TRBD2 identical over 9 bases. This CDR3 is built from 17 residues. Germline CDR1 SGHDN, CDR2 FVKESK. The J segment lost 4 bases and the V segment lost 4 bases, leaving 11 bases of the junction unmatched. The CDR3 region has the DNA TGTGCCAGCAGCCGAGGGGCGGGAGGGGGCCCGTACAATGAGCAGTTCTTC. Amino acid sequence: CASSRGAGGGPYNEQFF.

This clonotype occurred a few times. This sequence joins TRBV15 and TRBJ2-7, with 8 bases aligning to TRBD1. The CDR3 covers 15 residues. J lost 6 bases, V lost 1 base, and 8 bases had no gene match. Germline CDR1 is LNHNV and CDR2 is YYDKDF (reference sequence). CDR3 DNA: TGTGCCACCAGCAGAGGCCGGGACAGGCATCCCGAGCAGTACTTC. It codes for CATSRGRDRHPEQYF.

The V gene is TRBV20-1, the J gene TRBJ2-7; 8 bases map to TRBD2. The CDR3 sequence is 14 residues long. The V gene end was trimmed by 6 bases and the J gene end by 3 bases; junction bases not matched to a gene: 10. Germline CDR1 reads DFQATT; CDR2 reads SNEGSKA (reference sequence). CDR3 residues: CSARPPGTSYEQYF. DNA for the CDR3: TGCAGTGCCAGACCCCCCGGGACTAGCTACGAGCAGTACTTC.

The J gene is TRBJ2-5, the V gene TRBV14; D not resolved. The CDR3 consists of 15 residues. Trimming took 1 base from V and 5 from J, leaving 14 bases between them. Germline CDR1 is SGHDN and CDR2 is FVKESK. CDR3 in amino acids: CASSQGVSIWETQYF. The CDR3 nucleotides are TGTGCCAGCAGCCAAGGAGTAAGCATTTGGGAGACCCAGTACTTC.

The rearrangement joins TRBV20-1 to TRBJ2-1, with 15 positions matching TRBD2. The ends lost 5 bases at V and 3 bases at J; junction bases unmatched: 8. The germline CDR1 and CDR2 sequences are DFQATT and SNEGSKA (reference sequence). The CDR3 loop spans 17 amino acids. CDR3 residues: CSAAGLAGGWDYNEQFF. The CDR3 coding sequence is TGCAGTGCTGCGGGACTAGCGGGAGGCTGGGACTACAATGAGCAGTTCTTC.

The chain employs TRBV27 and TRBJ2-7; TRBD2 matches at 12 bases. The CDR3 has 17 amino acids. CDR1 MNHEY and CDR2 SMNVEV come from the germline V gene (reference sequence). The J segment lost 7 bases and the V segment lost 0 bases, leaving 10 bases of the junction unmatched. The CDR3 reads CASSLSPLAGGPGEQYF. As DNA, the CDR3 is TGTGCCAGCAGTTTATCTCCGCTAGCGGGAGGGCCGGGAGAGCAGTACTTC.

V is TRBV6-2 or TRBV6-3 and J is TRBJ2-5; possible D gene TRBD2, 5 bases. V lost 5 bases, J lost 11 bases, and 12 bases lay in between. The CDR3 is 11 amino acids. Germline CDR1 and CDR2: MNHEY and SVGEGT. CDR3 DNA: TGTGCCAGCAGTAAAGGACCGGGGCAGTACTTC. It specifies CASSKGPGQYF.

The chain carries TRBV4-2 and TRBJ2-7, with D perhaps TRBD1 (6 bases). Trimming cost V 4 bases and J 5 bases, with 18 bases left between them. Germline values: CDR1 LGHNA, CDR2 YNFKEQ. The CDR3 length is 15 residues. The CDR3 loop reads CASSLSTGQSDEQYF. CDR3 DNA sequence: TGTGCCAGCAGCCTTTCGACAGGCCAATCCGACGAGCAGTACTTC.

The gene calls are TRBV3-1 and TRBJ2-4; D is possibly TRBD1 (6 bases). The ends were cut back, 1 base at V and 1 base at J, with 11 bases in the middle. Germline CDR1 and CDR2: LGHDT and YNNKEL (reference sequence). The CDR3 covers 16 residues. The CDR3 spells CASSQGRQGAKNIQYF. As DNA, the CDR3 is TGTGCCAGCAGCCAAGGGAGGCAGGGGGCCAAAAACATTCAGTACTTC.

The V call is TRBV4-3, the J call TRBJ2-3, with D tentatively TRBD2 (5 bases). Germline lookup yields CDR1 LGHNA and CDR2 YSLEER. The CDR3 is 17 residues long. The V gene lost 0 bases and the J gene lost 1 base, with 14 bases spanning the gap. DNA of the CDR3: TGCGCCAGCAGCCAAGATCGGAGGCAGGCGGGCACAGATACGCAGTATTTT. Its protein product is CASSQDRRQAGTDTQYF.

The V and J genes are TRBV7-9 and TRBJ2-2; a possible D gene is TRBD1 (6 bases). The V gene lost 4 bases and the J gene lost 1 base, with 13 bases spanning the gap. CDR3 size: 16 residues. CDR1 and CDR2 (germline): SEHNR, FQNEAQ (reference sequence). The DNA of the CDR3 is TGTGCCAGCAGCTCCAAACAGGGTTTGAACACCGGGGAGCTGTTTTTT. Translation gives CASSSKQGLNTGELFF.

The CDR3, as DNA: TGTGCCAGCAGCTTAGGGTGTAGCTCCGGGACAGGATCCTACGAGCAGTACTTC. This gives the protein CASSLGCSSGTGSYEQYF. This chain connects TRBV7-4 to TRBJ2-7, with 8 nucleotides matching TRBD1. Germline CDR1 is SGHVT and CDR2 is SQSDAQ. CDR3 size: 18 residues. Germline trimming cut 1 base from V and 1 base from J; bases unmatched to any gene: 12.

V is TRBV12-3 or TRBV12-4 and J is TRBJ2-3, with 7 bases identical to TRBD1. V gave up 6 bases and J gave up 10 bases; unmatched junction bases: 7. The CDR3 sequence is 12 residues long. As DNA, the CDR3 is TGTGCCAGCAGCCGGAAGGGGGCTGCGCAGTATTTT. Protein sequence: CASSRKGAAQYF.

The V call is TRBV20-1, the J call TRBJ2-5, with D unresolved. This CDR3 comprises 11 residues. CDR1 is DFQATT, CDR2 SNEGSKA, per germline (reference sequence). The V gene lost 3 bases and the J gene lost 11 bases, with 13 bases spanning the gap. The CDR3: CSASQKSEQYF. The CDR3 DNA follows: TGCAGTGCTAGTCAGAAGTCGGAGCAGTACTTC.

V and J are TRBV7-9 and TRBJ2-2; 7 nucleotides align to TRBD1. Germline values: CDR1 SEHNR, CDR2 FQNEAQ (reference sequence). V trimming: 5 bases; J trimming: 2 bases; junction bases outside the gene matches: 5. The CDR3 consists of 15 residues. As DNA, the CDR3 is TGTGCCAGCAGCCCGGACAGGAAAAACACCGGGGAGCTGTTTTTT. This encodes CASSPDRKNTGELFF.